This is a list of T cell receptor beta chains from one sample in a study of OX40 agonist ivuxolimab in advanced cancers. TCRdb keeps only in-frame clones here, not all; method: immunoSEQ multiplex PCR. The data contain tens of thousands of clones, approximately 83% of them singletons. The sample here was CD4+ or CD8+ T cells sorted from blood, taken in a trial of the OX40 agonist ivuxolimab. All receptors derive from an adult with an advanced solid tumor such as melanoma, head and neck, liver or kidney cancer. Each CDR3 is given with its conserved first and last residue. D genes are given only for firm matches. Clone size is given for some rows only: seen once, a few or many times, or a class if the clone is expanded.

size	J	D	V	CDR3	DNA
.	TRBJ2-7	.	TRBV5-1	CASSWGDSEQYF	TGCGCCAGCAGCTGGGGGGACAGCGAGCAGTACTTC
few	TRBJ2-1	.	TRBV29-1	CSVDGLADSNNEQFF	TGCAGCGTTGATGGTTTGGCGGACAGCAACAATGAGCAGTTCTTC
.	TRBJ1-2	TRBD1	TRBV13	CASSSGTGGPANYGYTF	TGTGCCAGCAGCTCTGGGACAGGGGGCCCCGCTAACTATGGCTACACCTTC
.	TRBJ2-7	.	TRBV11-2	CASSLADSTYEQYF	TGTGCCAGCAGCTTAGCGGACAGCACCTACGAGCAGTACTTC
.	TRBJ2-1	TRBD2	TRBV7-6	CASTLSSGGGYNEQFF	TGTGCCAGCACCCTTTCTAGCGGGGGGGGCTACAATGAGCAGTTCTTC
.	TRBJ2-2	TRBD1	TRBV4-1	CASSQEGQGVWELFF	TGCGCCAGCAGCCAAGAGGGACAGGGGGTTTGGGAGCTGTTTTTT
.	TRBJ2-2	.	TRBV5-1	CASSLFLDTGELFF	TGCGCCAGCAGCTTGTTTCTGGACACCGGGGAGCTGTTTTTT
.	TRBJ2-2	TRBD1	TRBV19	CATGTGRAGELFF	TGTGCCACCGGGACAGGGAGGGCCGGGGAGCTGTTTTTT
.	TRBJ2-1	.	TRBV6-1	CALTPGASYNEQFF	TGTGCTTTGACCCCAGGGGCCTCCTACAATGAGCAGTTCTTC
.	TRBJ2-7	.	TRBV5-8	CASRNPVEQYF	TGTGCCAGCCGGAACCCCGTGGAGCAGTACTTC
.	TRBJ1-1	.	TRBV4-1	CASSQVPGSETEAFF	TGCGCCAGCAGCCAAGTCCCAGGGAGTGAGACTGAAGCTTTCTTT
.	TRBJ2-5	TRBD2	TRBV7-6	CASSSPPGGLQETQYF	TGTGCCAGCAGCTCACCCCCGGGGGGATTACAAGAGACCCAGTACTTC
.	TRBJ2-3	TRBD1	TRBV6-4	CASSDGQGADTQYF	TGTGCCAGCAGTGACGGACAGGGGGCAGATACGCAGTATTTT
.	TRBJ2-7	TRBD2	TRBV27	CASSPLAGGDEQYF	TGTGCCAGCAGTCCTCTAGCGGGGGGCGACGAGCAGTACTTC
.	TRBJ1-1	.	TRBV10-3	CAISGRGAAAEAFF	TGTGCCATCAGTGGGCGGGGGGCTGCGGCTGAAGCTTTCTTT
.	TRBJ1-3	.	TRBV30	CAWKGIGNTIYF	TGTGCCTGGAAAGGGATTGGAAACACCATATATTTT
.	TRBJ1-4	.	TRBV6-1	CASSEGVISHNEKLFF	TGTGCCAGCAGTGAAGGGGTCATTAGCCATAATGAAAAACTGTTTTTT
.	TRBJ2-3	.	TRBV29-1	CSAEGGAGDTQYF	TGCAGCGCTGAGGGGGGGGCCGGAGATACGCAGTATTTT
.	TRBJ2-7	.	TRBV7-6	CASSLGDEQYF	TGTGCCAGCAGCTTAGGGGACGAGCAGTACTTC
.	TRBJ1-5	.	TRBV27	CASSLSSGSYSNQPQHF	TGTGCCAGCAGTTTAAGTTCCGGCAGCTATAGCAATCAGCCCCAGCATTTT
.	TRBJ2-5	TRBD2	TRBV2	CASNRLAGGQIETQYF	TGTGCCAGCAACCGACTAGCGGGGGGCCAAATAGAGACCCAGTACTTC
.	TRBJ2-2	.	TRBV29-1	CSGSRANTGELFF	TGCAGCGGATCACGGGCTAACACCGGGGAGCTGTTTTTT
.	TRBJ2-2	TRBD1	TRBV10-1	CASRGLGGNTGELFF	TGCGCCAGCAGAGGTTTAGGGGGCAACACCGGGGAGCTGTTTTTT
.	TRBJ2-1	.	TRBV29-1	CSVRRDYNEQFF	TGCAGCGTCCGGCGGGACTACAATGAGCAGTTCTTC
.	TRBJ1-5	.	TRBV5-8	CASSFGRYSNQPQHF	TGTGCCAGCAGTTTTGGGAGGTATAGCAATCAGCCCCAGCATTTT
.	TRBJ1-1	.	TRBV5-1	CASSSFGAVTEAFF	TGCGCCAGCAGCTCTTTTGGGGCGGTTACTGAAGCTTTCTTT
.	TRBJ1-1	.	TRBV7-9	CASSLEGDEAFF	TGTGCCAGCAGCTTAGAAGGTGATGAAGCTTTCTTT
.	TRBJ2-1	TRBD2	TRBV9	CASSPWLSGGYNEQFF	TGTGCCAGCAGCCCCTGGCTAAGCGGGGGCTACAATGAGCAGTTCTTC
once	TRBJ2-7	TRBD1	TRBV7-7	CASSQGQGFYEQYF	TGTGCCAGCAGCCAGGGACAGGGGTTCTACGAGCAGTACTTC
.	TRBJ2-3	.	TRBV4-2	CASSQERGRPTDTQYF	TGTGCCAGCAGCCAAGAGAGGGGAAGGCCCACAGATACGCAGTATTTT
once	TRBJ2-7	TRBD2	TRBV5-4	CASSFSGGGDEQYF	TGTGCCAGCAGCTTTAGCGGGGGCGGGGACGAGCAGTACTTC
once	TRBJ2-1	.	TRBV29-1	CSVGLYSYNEQFF	TGCAGCGTTGGACTGTACTCCTACAATGAGCAGTTCTTC
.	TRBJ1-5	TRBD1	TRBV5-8	CASSPGGTGGAMKQPQHF	TGTGCCAGCAGCCCGGGAGGGACAGGGGGCGCGATGAAGCAGCCCCAGCATTTT
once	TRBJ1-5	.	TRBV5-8	CASSPTPGQPQHF	TGTGCCAGCAGCCCTACACCGGGCCAGCCCCAGCATTTT
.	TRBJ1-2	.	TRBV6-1	CASSEIVSEHYGYTF	TGTGCCAGCAGTGAAATTGTATCGGAGCACTATGGCTACACCTTC
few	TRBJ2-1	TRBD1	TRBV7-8	CASSPSGGPHNEQFF	TGTGCCAGCAGCCCATCAGGGGGACCTCACAATGAGCAGTTCTTC
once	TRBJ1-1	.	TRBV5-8	CASTHGTGGDTEAFF	TGTGCCAGCACTCATGGGACCGGAGGGGACACTGAAGCTTTCTTT
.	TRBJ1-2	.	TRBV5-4	CASSSGGRSNYGYTF	TGTGCCAGCAGCTCCGGGGGACGGAGTAACTATGGCTACACCTTC
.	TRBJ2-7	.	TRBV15	CATSRDRGRAYEQYF	TGTGCCACCAGCAGAGATCGGGGCAGGGCCTACGAGCAGTACTTC
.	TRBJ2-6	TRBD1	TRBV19	CASSSGQVSSGANVLTF	TGTGCCAGTAGTTCCGGACAGGTTAGCTCTGGGGCCAACGTCCTGACTTTC
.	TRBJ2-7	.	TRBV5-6	CASSSTQHYEQYF	TGTGCCAGCAGCTCCACACAGCATTACGAGCAGTACTTC
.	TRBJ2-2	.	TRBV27	CASSIQEFGELFF	TGTGCCAGCAGTATCCAGGAATTTGGGGAGCTGTTTTTT